A single sample gave rise to the 10 T cell receptor beta chains below, sequenced in a study of tumor and adjacent non-tumor tissue in lung cancer. The library came from three nested PCR rounds adapted from ARM-PCR protocols. TCRdb redid the calling of the multiplex PCR reads with MiXCR, one entry per CDR3 protein. The profile shows about 77,000 distinct CDR3 sequences, 76% of them singletons. RNA was extracted from bulk tissue without any cell sorting. Distant lung tissue was collected more than 3 cm away from the tumor edge. The material sequenced was distant non-tumor lung tissue. The receptor set was obtained from a man between 65 and 80 years old with non-small cell lung cancer.

There are many counts of this clonotype. The chain recombines TRBV10-3 with TRBJ2-3; D tentatively fits TRBD1 or TRBD2 (5 bases each). V was cut by 5 bases and J by 3 bases, with 15 bases left in between. The CDR3 is 15 amino acids. Germline V gene sequence: CDR1 ENHRY, CDR2 SYGVKD. The CDR3: CAISLLGDGTDTQYF. DNA of the CDR3: TGTGCCATCAGTCTCCTGGGGGATGGGACAGATACGCAGTATTTT.

This clonotype was detected a few times. No conserved phenylalanine or tryptophan is present at the end of the CDR3, so a read error is the likely explanation. This rearrangement joins TRBV29-1 to TRBJ1-2; D unclear. The germline V gene encodes CDR1 SQVTM and CDR2 ANQGSEA. The CDR3 contains 13 residues. DNA for the CDR3: TGTAGCGTTCTCCAGACGGGAGCCTATGGTTACACCCTC. This gives the protein CSVLQTGAYGYTL.

Points on this clonotype: This may come from a read error, since a much larger clone is one base off. J is TRBJ2-2 and V is TRBV7-8, with no clear D. Germline CDR1 reads SGHVS; CDR2 reads FQNEAQ. The CDR3 sequence is 13 residues long. CDR3 sequence reads: CTSSYKGTGELFF. The CDR3 DNA reads as TGTACCAGCAGCTATAAAGGAACCGGGGAGCTGTTTTTT.

With respect to this clonotype: The junction departs from the called germline gene at one end, perhaps through a read error. V and J are TRBV14 and TRBJ1-2; D gene ambiguous. The CDR3 has 14 amino acids. Germline assignment: CDR1 SGHDN and CDR2 FVKESK. This CDR3 reads CASSQQTWSYVYTF. Here the CDR3 DNA reads TGTGCCAGCAGCCAACAAACATGGTCCTATGTCTACACCTTC.

Note on this clonotype: A read error is possible here, since a much larger clone lies one base away. The rearrangement uses TRBV28 and TRBJ2-2; 7 positions match TRBD1. V trimming: 5 bases; J trimming: 4 bases; junction bases outside the gene matches: 10. Germline V lookup: CDR1 MDHEN, CDR2 SYDVKM. The CDR3 totals 16 residues. CDR3 protein: CASSARRGLATGELFF. The CDR3, as DNA: TGTGCCAGCAGTGCGCGAAGGGGGCTTGCCACCGGGGAGCTGTTTTTT.

This sequence joins TRBV9 and TRBJ2-1; perhaps TRBD2 as D (5 bases). In germline, CDR1 is SGDLS, CDR2 YYNGEE. There are 11 residues in the CDR3. V was trimmed by 4 bases and J by 9 bases, leaving 8 bases between them. CDR3 DNA sequence: TGTGCCAGCAGCATGGGAGTTGAGCAGTTCTTC. Residues: CASSMGVEQFF. Based on the CDR3 plus reference TRBV9 and TRBJ2-1, the full variable domain is DSGVTQTPKHLITATGQRVTLRCSPRSGDLSVYWYQQSLDQGLQFLIQYYNGEERAKGNILERFSAQQFPDLHSELNLSSLELGDSALYFCASSMGVEQFFGPGTRLTVL.

Notes on this clonotype: The junction does not match germline at one end; this may be a read error. The chain carries TRBV28 and TRBJ2-1; 7 nucleotides agree with TRBD1. Germline loops: CDR1 MDHEN, CDR2 SYDVKM. This CDR3 contains 11 residues. The CDR3 spells CASSLDLGQLF. The CDR3 coding sequence is TGTGCCAGCAGTTTAGATTTGGGACAGTTATTC.

The sample holds a few counts of this clonotype. This chain links TRBV9 with TRBJ1-6; 9 nucleotides agree with TRBD1. V shed 0 bases and J 10 bases; nucleotides not matched to a gene: 5. The CDR3 is 15 amino acids. Germline V gene sequence: CDR1 SGDLS, CDR2 YYNGEE. CDR3 DNA: TGTGCCAGCAGCGTAGATGACAGGGGGATCTCACCCCTCCACTTT. Residues: CASSVDDRGISPLHF.

This chain links TRBV29-1 with TRBJ1-2, with D perhaps matching TRBD1 (5 bases). The CDR3 sequence is 16 residues long. V was shortened by 7 bases and J by 1 base, with 22 bases between the two germline ends. Germline CDR1 reads SQVTM; CDR2 reads ANQGSEA. The CDR3 region is CSAFPYLGPDNYGYTF. The CDR3 DNA reads as TGCAGCGCTTTCCCTTACCTGGGACCAGATAACTATGGCTACACCTTC. Looking up the rest from reference TRBV29-1 and TRBJ1-2 gives the full variable domain: SAVISQKPSRDICQRGTSLTIQCQVDSQVTMMFWYRQQPGQSLTLIATANQGSEATYESGFVIDKFPISRPNLTFSTLTVSNMSPEDSSIYLCSAFPYLGPDNYGYTFGSGTRLTVV.

Points on this clonotype: This clone may be a read error of a much larger clone one base away. V gene TRBV20-1 combines with J gene TRBJ2-2, with D perhaps given as TRBD1 or TRBD2 (6 bases each). Germline CDR1 DFQATT, CDR2 SNEGSKA (reference sequence). CDR3 length: 14 amino acids. CDR3 region: CSAGSGAHTGQLFF. The CDR3 nucleotides are TGCAGTGCTGGTTCGGGGGCACACACCGGGCAGCTGTTTTTT.